This T cell receptor beta chain was identified in a study of blood T cell repertoires in COVID-19. Looking at the study overall: Samples representing acute and convalescent COVID-19 were sourced from the United States, Italy and Spain. PBMCs, B-cell-depleted T cells, or T cells provided the cDNA or gDNA that made up the material.

This CDR3 comprises 16 residues. Generated by immunoSEQ multiplex PCR, the TCRdb table keeps only in-frame clones and is missing some. The data contain hundreds of thousands of clones, 86% of them seen just once; the ten biggest clones take up roughly 13%. Input material: peripheral blood. The chain combines TRBV21-1 with TRBJ1-5; the table calls TRBD1, which could not be checked here. TRBV21-1 is described as a pseudogene. The TCR originated in a woman in her seventies with COVID-19, enrolled during active disease. The CDR3 here is CASSKTEGASNQPQHF. CDR3 nucleotides: TGTGCCAGCAGCAAAACTGAGGGGGCTAGCAATCAGCCCCAGCATTTT.